This TCR beta chain stems from a study of blood T cells in healthy people across ages. General study points: There was a strong correlation between TCR beta diversity and naive T cell percentage.

Notes on this clonotype: The antigen remains undetermined.

The V gene's germline CDR1 is DFQATT and CDR2 SNEGSKA (reference sequence). The CDR3 consists of 13 residues. V was clipped by 5 bases and J by 6 bases, with 16 bases between them. Then a second PCR, running roughly 7 to 11 cycles, was carried out with a sample-barcoded 5' primer and a J-beta primer mix. A template-switch adaptor that had 12 random nucleotides put a tag on each cDNA molecule. Each single sample gave us at least 2.5 million CDR3-containing paired-end reads. TCRdb analysed the 5' RACE reads with MiXCR anew, one entry per CDR3 protein. The table shows about 580,000 distinct CDR3 sequences, with more than 45% occurring only once. Each sample had at least 6 million PBMCs isolated.

Source material: blood. The genes are TRBV20-1 and TRBJ2-5; possibly TRBD2 for D (6 bases). The TCR originated in an elderly man in good health. The CDR3 loop reads CSALRDSKKTQYF. CDR3 nucleotide sequence: TGCAGTGCTCTCCGGGACTCAAAAAAGACCCAGTACTTC.